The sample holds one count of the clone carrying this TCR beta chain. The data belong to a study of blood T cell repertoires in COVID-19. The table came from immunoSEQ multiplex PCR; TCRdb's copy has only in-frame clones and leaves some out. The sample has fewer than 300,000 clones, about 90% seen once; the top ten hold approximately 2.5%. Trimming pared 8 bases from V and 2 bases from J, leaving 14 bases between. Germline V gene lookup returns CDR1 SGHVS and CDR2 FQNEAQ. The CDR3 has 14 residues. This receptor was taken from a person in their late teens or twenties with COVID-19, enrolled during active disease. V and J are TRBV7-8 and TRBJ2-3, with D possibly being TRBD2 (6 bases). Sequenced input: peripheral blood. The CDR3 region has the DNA TGTGCCAGCGGTCTGGCGGGGCACACAGATACGCAGTATTTT. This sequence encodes CASGLAGHTDTQYF.